This TCR beta chain was documented in a study of breast tumors, draining lymph nodes, adjacent tissues. Axillary draining lymph nodes of breast cancer patients supplied the node samples. TCRdb itself ran the multiplex PCR reads through MiXCR, one entry per CDR3 protein. The sample has approximately 250,000 distinct CDR3 sequences, 30% to 35% seen once. Study results and caveats: Data only fit, rather than demonstrated, lymph node origin of most tumor T cells.

Of note for this clonotype: Its antigen is unidentified.

The sequenced material came from axillary lymph node tissue. This TCR was sampled from a female donor with breast cancer. Some clones in this sample may be carry-over from other donors' samples.

As DNA, the CDR3 is TGTGCCAGCAGTTTAGGAACGGGGACTAGCGGCAACTACGAGCAGTACTTC. It translates to CASSLGTGTSGNYEQYF. The chain links TRBV28 to TRBJ2-7; 11 bases map to TRBD2. CDR3 length: 17 residues. The germline gives CDR1 MDHEN, CDR2 SYDVKM. Trimming took 2 bases from V and 3 from J; bases not matched to a gene: 9.